This TCR beta chain emerged from a study of vaccination and CD4 T cells after COVID-19. Study-wide context: Post-vaccine sampling followed dose two by a median approximately 70 days (range 14 to 241). Stimulation of the cells used overlapping spike peptide pools from SARS-CoV-2 and from the common cold coronaviruses HCoV-NL63, HCoV-OC43 and HCoV-229E.

As to this clonotype: Its antigen remains unknown.

Sequence data for DNA of cultured CD4+ T cells were generated by the Oncomine TCR Beta short-read assay. TCRdb itself ran the PCR reads through MiXCR, one entry per CDR3 protein. The repertoire has under 25,000 distinct CDR3 sequences, roughly a quarter of them found once; the top ten carry under 13%. This CDR3 region has 16 residues. Germline loops: CDR1 SGHNT, CDR2 YENEEA. Trimming took off 0 bases at V and 6 bases at J, with 14 bases between the two ends. The sample's treatment: roughly 10-day PBMC culture with coronavirus spike peptide pools or control peptides (ViraFEST assay). For ViraFEST, peptide pools expanded antigen-specific T cells, after which the TCRs were sequenced. Dates of positive PCR ran from March to December 2020, before US Alpha, Beta and Delta variants.

The specimen was cultured CD4+ T cells from blood. This TCR came from a human donor with COVID-19. The gene calls are TRBV11-3 and TRBJ2-2; D ambiguous. CDR3 sequence: CASSLDLMNSPGELFF. CDR3 in DNA: TGTGCCAGCAGCTTAGATCTCATGAACAGTCCCGGGGAGCTGTTTTTT.